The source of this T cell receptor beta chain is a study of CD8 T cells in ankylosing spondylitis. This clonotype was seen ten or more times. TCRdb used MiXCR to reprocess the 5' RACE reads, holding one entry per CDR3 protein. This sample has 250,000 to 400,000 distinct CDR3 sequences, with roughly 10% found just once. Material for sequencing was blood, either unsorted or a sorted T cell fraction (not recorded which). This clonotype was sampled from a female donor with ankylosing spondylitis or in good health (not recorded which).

CDR3 loop: CAISEPGTSGNNEQFF. CDR3 in DNA: TGTGCCATCAGTGAGCCCGGGACTAGCGGCAACAATGAGCAGTTCTTC. The chain combines TRBV10-3 with TRBJ2-1; 11 bases are a match to TRBD2. The V segment lost 2 bases and the J segment 5 bases; nucleotides outside the gene matches: 5. This CDR3 comprises 16 residues. Germline CDR1 reads ENHRY; CDR2 reads SYGVKD.